The source of this T cell receptor beta chain is a study of T-cell memory formation after mild COVID-19. Overall study context: TCR clustering was largely donor specific.

5'RACE primed from the constant segment yielded TCR alpha and TCR beta cDNA libraries bearing sample barcodes and UMIs. TCRdb re-called the 5' RACE reads through MiXCR, storing one row per CDR3 protein. This table holds roughly 70,000 distinct CDR3 sequences, around 15% found once. This CDR3 has 13 residues. The ends were cut back, 3 bases at V and 2 bases at J, with 8 bases in the middle. Whole-study findings and limits: Some clones that responded turned up in pre-infection memory, which suggests that cross-reactive memory joined in.

About this clonotype itself: Its antigen is currently unknown.

This sequence joins TRBV12-3 or TRBV12-4 and TRBJ2-7; no clear D. Input material: PBMCs or a T cell subset sorted from them (not recorded which). The clonotype originates from an adult woman who had mild COVID-19 (a few samples of this study predate the infection). Cell type and time point are not known. The CDR3 region has the DNA TGTGCCAGCAGTTTCCTGGAAACCTACGAGCAGTACTTC. Residues: CASSFLETYEQYF.